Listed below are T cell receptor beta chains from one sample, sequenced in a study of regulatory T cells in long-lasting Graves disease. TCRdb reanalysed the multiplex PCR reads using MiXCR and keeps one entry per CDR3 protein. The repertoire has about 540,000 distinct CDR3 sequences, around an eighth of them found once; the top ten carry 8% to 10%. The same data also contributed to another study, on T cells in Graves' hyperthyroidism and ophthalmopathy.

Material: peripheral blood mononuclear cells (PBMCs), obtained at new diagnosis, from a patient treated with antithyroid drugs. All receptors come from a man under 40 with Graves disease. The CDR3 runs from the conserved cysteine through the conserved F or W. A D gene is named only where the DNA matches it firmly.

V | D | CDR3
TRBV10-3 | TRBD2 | CAISLGLAGAGNEQFF
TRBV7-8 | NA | CASSREYDTGELFF
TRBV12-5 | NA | CASGFPPGELFF
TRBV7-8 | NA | CASSKGLLSYNEQFF
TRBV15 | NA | CATTRGSYNEQFF
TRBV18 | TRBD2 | CASSPGLAGVSPTQYF
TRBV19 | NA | CASSKPSRGKTQYF
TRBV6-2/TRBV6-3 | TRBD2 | CASSSTRLAGVETQYF
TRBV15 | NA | CATSRDFADEKLFF
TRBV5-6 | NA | CASSWVGGVEQYF
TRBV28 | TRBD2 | CASSGTLAGSNEQFF
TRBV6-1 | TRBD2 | CASSRGGTGGHEQFF
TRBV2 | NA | CASSPGNTEAFF
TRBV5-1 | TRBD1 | CASSLEQGAPTEAFF
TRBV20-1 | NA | CSARDSRTHEQYF
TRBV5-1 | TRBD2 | CASSLTSGEETQYF
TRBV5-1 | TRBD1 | CASSFMDRGTGELFF
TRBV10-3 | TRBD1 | CAISTGTGTYEQYF
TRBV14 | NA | CASSNTMNTEAFF
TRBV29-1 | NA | CSAATASNQPQHF
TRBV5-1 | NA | CASSLERQGYTF
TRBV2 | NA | CASRPSVTAYEQYF
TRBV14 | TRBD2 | CASSYRTSGSGEQYF
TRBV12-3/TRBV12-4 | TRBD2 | CASRSPGGGKDQYF
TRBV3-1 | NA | CASSQDGRNEKLFF
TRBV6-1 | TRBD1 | CASSQGAGAQYF
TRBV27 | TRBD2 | CASSLEGLAGMGANVLTF
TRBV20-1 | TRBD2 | CSASLAGGGEAGELFF
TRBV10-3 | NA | CAISEGGDRSYEQYF
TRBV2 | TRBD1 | CASRLDRGRGKSDTQYF
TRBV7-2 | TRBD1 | CASSPRTGNGANVLTF
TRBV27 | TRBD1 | CASSFEPGQGAQQFF